This record looks at one T cell receptor beta chain sequence and its context. These data originate in a study of technical replicates of blood from a few donors. Some clones are missing from TCRdb's copy, which holds only in-frame ones; the method was immunoSEQ multiplex PCR. This table has some 82,000 clones, roughly 93% appearing once. The CDR3 consists of 12 residues. Trimming removed 5 bases from V and 6 bases from J, with 11 bases in between. Germline V gene sequence: CDR1 MNHEY, CDR2 SMNVEV (reference sequence). The sequence came from a human donor in good health. Material: T cells isolated from PBMCs. This chain links TRBV27 with TRBJ2-7, with D unresolved. In DNA, the CDR3 is TGTGCCAGCAGTATTACTTTAGCCGAGCAGTACTTC. This translates into CASSITLAEQYF.